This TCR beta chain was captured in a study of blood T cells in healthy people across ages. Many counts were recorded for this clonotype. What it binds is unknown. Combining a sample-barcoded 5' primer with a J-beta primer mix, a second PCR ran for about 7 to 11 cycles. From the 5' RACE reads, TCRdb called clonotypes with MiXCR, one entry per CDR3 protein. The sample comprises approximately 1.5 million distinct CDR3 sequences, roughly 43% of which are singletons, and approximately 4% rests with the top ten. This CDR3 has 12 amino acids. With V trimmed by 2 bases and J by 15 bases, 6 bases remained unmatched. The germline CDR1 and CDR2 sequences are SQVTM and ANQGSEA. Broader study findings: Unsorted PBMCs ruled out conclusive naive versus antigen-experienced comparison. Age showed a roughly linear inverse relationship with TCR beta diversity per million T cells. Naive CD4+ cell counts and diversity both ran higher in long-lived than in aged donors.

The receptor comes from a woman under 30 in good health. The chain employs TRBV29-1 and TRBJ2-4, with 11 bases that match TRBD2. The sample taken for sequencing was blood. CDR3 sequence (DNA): TGCAGCGTTGAATTACTAGCGGGAGTGGTGTACTTC. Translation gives CSVELLAGVVYF.